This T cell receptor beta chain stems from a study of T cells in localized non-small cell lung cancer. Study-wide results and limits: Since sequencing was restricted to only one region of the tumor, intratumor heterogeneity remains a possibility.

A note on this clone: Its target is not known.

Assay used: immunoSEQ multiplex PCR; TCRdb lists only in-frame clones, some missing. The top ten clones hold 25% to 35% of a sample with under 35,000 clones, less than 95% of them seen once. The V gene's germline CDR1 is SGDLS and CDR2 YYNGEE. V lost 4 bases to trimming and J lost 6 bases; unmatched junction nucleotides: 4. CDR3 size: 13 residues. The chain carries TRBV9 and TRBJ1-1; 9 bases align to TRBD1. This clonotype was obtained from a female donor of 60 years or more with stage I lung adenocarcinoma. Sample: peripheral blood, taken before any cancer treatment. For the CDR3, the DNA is TGTGCCAGCAGCCAAGGGACAGGGCCTGAAGCTTTCTTT. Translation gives CASSQGTGPEAFF.